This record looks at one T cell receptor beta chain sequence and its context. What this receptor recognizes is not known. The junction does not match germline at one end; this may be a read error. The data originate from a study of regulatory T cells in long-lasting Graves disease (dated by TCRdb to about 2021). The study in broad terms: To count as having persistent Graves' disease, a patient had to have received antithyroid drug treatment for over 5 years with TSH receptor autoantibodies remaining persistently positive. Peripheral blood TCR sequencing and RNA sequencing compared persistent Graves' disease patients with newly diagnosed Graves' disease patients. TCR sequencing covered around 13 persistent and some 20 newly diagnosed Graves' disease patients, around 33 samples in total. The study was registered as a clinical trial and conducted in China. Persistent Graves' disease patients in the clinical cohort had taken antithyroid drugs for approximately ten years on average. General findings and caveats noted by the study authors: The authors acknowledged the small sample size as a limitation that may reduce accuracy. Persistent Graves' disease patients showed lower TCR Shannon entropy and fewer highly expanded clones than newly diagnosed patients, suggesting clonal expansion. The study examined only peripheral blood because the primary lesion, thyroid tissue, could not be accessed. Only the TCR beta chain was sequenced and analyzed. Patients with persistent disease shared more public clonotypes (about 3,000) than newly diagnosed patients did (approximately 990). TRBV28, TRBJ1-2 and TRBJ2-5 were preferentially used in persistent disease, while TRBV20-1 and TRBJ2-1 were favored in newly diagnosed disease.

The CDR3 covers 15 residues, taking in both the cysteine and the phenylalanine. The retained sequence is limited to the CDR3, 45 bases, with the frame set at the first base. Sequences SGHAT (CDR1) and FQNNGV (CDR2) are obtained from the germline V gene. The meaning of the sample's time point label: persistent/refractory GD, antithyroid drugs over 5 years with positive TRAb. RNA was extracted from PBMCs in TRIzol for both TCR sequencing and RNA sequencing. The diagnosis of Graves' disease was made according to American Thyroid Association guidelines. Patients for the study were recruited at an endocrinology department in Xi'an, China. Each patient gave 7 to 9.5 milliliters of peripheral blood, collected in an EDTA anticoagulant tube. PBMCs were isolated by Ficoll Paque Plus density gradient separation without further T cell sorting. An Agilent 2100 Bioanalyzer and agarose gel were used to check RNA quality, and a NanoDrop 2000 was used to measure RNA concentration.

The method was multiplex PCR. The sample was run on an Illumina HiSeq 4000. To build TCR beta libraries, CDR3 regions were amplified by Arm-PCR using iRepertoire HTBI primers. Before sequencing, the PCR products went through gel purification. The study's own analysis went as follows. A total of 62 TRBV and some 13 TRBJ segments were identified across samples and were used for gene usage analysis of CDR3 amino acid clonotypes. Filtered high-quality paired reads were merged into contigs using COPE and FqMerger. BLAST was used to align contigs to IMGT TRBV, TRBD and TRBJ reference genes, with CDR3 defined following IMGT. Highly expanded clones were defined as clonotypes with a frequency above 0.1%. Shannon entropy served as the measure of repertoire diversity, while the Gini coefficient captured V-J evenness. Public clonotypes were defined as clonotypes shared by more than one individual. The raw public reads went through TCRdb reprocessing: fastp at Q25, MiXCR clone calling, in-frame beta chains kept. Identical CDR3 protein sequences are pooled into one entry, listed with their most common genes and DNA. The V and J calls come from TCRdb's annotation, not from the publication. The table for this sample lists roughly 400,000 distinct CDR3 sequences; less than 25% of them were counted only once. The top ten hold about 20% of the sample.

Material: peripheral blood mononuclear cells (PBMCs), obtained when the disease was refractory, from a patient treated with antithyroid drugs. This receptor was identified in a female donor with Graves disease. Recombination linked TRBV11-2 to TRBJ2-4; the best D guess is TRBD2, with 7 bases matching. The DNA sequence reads TGTGCCAGCAGCTTAGGTCGGGGGGCGAGGAACATTCGGTACTTC. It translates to CASSLGRGARNIRYF.